The 4 T cell receptor beta chains in this list originate from one sample, sequenced in a study of blood T cell repertoires in COVID-19. Here immunoSEQ multiplex PCR was the method, and the copy in TCRdb shows in-frame clones only, minus some. The sample includes 250,000 to 350,000 clones, about 89% of them seen just once. The sequenced sample consisted of peripheral blood. Receptor source: a woman aged 55-70 years with acute or convalescent COVID-19.

About this clone itself: This sample also contains other DNA sequences that code for the same CDR3. V gene TRBV4-1 combines with J gene TRBJ1-2, with 8 nucleotides matching TRBD1. Germline assignment: CDR1 MGHRA and CDR2 YSYEKL. Losses at the gene ends were 1 base for V and 2 bases for J; bases not matched to a gene: 0. The CDR3 covers 14 residues. For the CDR3, the DNA is TGCGCCAGCAGCCAAGCAGGGGGCAACTATGGCTACACCTTC. Its translation: CASSQAGGNYGYTF.

This clone was seen a handful of times. The chain joins TRBV20-1 to TRBJ1-6; 8 nucleotides line up with TRBD1. J gave up 10 bases and V 3 bases, and 8 bases lay outside the gene matches. The CDR3 covers 14 residues. Germline V gene lookup returns CDR1 DFQATT and CDR2 SNEGSKA (reference sequence). As DNA, the CDR3 is TGCAGTGCTAGTGAGGGGACAGGATCCTCACCCCTCCACTTT. Translation: CSASEGTGSSPLHF.

The chain carries TRBV7-3 and TRBJ2-2, with 9 bases that match TRBD2. CDR1 and CDR2 from the germline V gene are SGHTA and FQGTGA. V lost 2 bases and J lost 0; bases outside the gene matches: 4. The CDR3 loop spans 17 amino acids. This CDR3 is CASSLAPSGANTGELFF. The CDR3 nucleotides read TGTGCCAGCAGCTTAGCTCCTAGCGGGGCGAACACCGGGGAGCTGTTTTTT.

In DNA, the CDR3 is TGTGCCAGTAGTACTCAGACAGGGAGCTCTGGAAACACCATATATTTT. It codes for CASSTQTGSSGNTIYF. The J gene is TRBJ1-3, the V gene TRBV19; 7 bases agree with TRBD1. Germline loops: CDR1 LNHDA, CDR2 SQIVND (reference sequence). V trimming: 4 bases; J trimming: 0 bases; junction bases outside the gene matches: 6. The CDR3 has 16 amino acids. Supplemented by reference TRBV19 and TRBJ1-3, the full variable domain reads DGGITQSPKYLFRKEGQNVTLSCEQNLNHDAMYWYRQDPGQGLRLIYYSQIVNDFQKGDIAEGYSVSREKKESFPLTVTSAQKNPTAFYLCASSTQTGSSGNTIYFGEGSWLTVV.